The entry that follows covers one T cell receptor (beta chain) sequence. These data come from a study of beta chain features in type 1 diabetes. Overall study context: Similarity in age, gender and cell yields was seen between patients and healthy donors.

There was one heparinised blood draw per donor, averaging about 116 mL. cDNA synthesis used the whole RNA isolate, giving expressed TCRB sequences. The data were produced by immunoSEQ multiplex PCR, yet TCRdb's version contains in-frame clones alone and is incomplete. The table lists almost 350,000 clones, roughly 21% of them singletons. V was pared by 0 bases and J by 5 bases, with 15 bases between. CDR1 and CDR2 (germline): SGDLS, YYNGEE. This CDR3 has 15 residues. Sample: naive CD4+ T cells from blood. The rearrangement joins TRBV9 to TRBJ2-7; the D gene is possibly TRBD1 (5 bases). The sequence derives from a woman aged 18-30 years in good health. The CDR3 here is CASSVGPRGSDEQYF. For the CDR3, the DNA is TGTGCCAGCAGCGTAGGTCCTAGGGGCTCGGACGAGCAGTACTTC.